The 10 T cell receptor beta chains reported below all come from one sample, sequenced in a study of T cells in Graves' hyperthyroidism and ophthalmopathy. TCR beta CDR3 sequences were amplified from RNA transcripts. TCR CDR3 underwent first-round RT-PCR with the HTBI primer set. TCRdb independently ran MiXCR on the multiplex PCR reads; one entry per CDR3 protein. The table has approximately 530,000 distinct CDR3 sequences, roughly a sixth seen once. What was sequenced was blood. The receptor source for this set is a woman aged 18-29 years with Graves' hyperthyroidism.

Notes on this clonotype: This sequence may be a read error, since a much larger clone differs from it by one base. Because it lacks the conserved phenylalanine or tryptophan at the end, this CDR3 is likely a read error. The rearrangement links TRBV10-3 to TRBJ1-2; D ambiguous. The CDR3 has 12 amino acids. The ends were cut back, 5 bases at V and 3 bases at J, with 7 bases in the middle. Per germline, CDR1 ENHRY and CDR2 SYGVKD. DNA of the CDR3: TGTGCCATCAGTCCCCGCGACTATGGCTACACCCTC. Translation gives CAISPRDYGYTL.

The sample holds many counts of this clonotype. The DNA for the CDR3 is TGTGCCAGCAGCTTAGCCTTTGTTGGAGCCCCCTACGAGCAGTACTTC. This codes for CASSLAFVGAPYEQYF. The rearrangement links TRBV11-2 to TRBJ2-7; the D is unclear. Trimming removed 1 base at V and 2 bases at J, with 15 bases between. The CDR3 runs to 16 residues. Looked up from germline, CDR1 is SGHAT and CDR2 is FQNNGV.

This clonotype showed up many times. The chain recombines TRBV6-1 with TRBJ1-5; 11 bases are a match to TRBD1. This CDR3 spans 20 amino acids. CDR1 is MNHNS and CDR2 is SASEGT in the germline V gene. J lost 3 bases, V lost 6 bases, and 19 bases had no gene match. The CDR3 loop reads CASSGYPGQGVSHINQPQHF. In DNA form, the CDR3 reads TGTGCCAGCAGCGGCTACCCGGGACAGGGGGTGTCTCATATCAATCAGCCCCAGCATTTT.

This clonotype was seen more than once but under ten times. The chain recombines TRBV3-1 with TRBJ2-4; no clear D gene. Trimming cost V 0 bases and J 7 bases, with 10 bases left between them. CDR1 and CDR2 (germline): LGHDT, YNNKEL (reference sequence). There are 14 residues in the CDR3. CDR3 sequence: CASSQEGLRNIQYF. The CDR3, as DNA: TGTGCCAGCAGCCAAGAGGGTCTTAGGAACATTCAGTACTTC.

This sequence joins TRBV12-3 or TRBV12-4 and TRBJ1-6; 9 bases match TRBD1. With 0 bases clipped from V and 6 bases from J, the junction kept 3 bases outside the gene matches. The CDR3 extends over 16 amino acids. CDR3: CASSLAGTGLNSPLHF. Here the CDR3 DNA reads TGTGCCAGCAGTTTAGCCGGGACAGGGCTTAATTCACCCCTCCACTTT.

At least ten counts were recorded for this clonotype. This chain joins TRBV10-3 and TRBJ2-7; 9 bases are a match to TRBD2. V shed 2 bases and J 6 bases; nucleotides not matched to a gene: 8. This CDR3 has 15 amino acids. Germline V gene data show CDR1 as ENHRY and CDR2 as SYGVKD. The CDR3 DNA reads TGTGCCATCAGTGAGGACTCTCTAGCGGGACGCGAGCAGTACTTC. This encodes CAISEDSLAGREQYF.

This clonotype was counted a few times. The chain joins TRBV7-3 to TRBJ1-2; D might be TRBD1 (6 bases). CDR3 length: 14 residues. The V and J ends lost 2 bases and 7 bases respectively, with 14 bases between them. The germline CDR1 and CDR2 sequences are SGHTA and FQGTGA. The CDR3 here is CASSLGPGAGGYTF. The CDR3 DNA reads TGTGCCAGCAGCTTAGGACCAGGGGCTGGTGGCTACACCTTC.

There are many counts of this clonotype. The genes are TRBV2 and TRBJ1-2, with 12 bases identical to TRBD1. The CDR3 covers 16 residues. In germline, CDR1 is SNHLY, CDR2 FYNNEI. The ends lost 8 bases at V and 0 bases at J; junction bases unmatched: 7. CDR3 in amino acids: CASGTGGLPTNYGYTF. In nucleotides, the CDR3 is TGTGCCAGCGGGACAGGGGGCCTGCCTACTAACTATGGCTACACCTTC.

The chain joins TRBV18 to TRBJ2-5; 9 bases align to TRBD2. V was pared by 4 bases and J by 2 bases, with 8 bases of the junction left unmatched. Germline values: CDR1 KGHSH, CDR2 LQKENI. The length of the CDR3 is 16 residues. CDR3 in DNA: TGTGCCAGCTCACGCTCCGGGACTAGCAGACAAGAGACCCAGTACTTC. It yields the protein CASSRSGTSRQETQYF.

The rearrangement uses TRBV6-2 or TRBV6-3 and TRBJ2-3; possible D gene TRBD1, 6 bases. Trimming took 2 bases from V and 0 from J, leaving 9 bases between them. The CDR3 runs to 15 residues. Germline V gene data show CDR1 as MNHEY and CDR2 as SVGEGT. CDR3 sequence: CASSYEGTSTDTQYF. The CDR3 region has the DNA TGTGCCAGCAGTTACGAAGGGACAAGCACAGATACGCAGTATTTT.